The clone carrying this TCR beta chain was counted a single time. How the authors handled the data: Nucleated cell number was recorded as an estimate derived from reference gene primer amplification. The protocol was immunoSEQ multiplex PCR, while the TCRdb copy is restricted to in-frame clones and leaves out a portion. That table supplies the V and J calls and clone size; D and trimming were determined from the DNA. The sample records around 100,000 clones, 75% to 90% being singletons. The data belong to a study of blood T cell repertoires in COVID-19. The wider study: The analysed material was cDNA or gDNA that came from T cells, B-cell-depleted T cells, or PBMCs.

Sequenced material: peripheral blood. This TCR was recovered from a human donor in a cohort sampled during active COVID-19.

CDR3: CASSQEETGGYGYTF. In DNA, the CDR3 is TGCGCCAGCAGCCAAGAAGAAACCGGGGGCTATGGCTACACCTTC. The rearrangement uses TRBV4-1 and TRBJ1-2, with D perhaps matching TRBD1 (5 bases). In germline, CDR1 is MGHRA, CDR2 YSYEKL. There are 15 residues in the CDR3. Trimming stripped 0 bases from V and 4 bases from J, with 12 bases between.